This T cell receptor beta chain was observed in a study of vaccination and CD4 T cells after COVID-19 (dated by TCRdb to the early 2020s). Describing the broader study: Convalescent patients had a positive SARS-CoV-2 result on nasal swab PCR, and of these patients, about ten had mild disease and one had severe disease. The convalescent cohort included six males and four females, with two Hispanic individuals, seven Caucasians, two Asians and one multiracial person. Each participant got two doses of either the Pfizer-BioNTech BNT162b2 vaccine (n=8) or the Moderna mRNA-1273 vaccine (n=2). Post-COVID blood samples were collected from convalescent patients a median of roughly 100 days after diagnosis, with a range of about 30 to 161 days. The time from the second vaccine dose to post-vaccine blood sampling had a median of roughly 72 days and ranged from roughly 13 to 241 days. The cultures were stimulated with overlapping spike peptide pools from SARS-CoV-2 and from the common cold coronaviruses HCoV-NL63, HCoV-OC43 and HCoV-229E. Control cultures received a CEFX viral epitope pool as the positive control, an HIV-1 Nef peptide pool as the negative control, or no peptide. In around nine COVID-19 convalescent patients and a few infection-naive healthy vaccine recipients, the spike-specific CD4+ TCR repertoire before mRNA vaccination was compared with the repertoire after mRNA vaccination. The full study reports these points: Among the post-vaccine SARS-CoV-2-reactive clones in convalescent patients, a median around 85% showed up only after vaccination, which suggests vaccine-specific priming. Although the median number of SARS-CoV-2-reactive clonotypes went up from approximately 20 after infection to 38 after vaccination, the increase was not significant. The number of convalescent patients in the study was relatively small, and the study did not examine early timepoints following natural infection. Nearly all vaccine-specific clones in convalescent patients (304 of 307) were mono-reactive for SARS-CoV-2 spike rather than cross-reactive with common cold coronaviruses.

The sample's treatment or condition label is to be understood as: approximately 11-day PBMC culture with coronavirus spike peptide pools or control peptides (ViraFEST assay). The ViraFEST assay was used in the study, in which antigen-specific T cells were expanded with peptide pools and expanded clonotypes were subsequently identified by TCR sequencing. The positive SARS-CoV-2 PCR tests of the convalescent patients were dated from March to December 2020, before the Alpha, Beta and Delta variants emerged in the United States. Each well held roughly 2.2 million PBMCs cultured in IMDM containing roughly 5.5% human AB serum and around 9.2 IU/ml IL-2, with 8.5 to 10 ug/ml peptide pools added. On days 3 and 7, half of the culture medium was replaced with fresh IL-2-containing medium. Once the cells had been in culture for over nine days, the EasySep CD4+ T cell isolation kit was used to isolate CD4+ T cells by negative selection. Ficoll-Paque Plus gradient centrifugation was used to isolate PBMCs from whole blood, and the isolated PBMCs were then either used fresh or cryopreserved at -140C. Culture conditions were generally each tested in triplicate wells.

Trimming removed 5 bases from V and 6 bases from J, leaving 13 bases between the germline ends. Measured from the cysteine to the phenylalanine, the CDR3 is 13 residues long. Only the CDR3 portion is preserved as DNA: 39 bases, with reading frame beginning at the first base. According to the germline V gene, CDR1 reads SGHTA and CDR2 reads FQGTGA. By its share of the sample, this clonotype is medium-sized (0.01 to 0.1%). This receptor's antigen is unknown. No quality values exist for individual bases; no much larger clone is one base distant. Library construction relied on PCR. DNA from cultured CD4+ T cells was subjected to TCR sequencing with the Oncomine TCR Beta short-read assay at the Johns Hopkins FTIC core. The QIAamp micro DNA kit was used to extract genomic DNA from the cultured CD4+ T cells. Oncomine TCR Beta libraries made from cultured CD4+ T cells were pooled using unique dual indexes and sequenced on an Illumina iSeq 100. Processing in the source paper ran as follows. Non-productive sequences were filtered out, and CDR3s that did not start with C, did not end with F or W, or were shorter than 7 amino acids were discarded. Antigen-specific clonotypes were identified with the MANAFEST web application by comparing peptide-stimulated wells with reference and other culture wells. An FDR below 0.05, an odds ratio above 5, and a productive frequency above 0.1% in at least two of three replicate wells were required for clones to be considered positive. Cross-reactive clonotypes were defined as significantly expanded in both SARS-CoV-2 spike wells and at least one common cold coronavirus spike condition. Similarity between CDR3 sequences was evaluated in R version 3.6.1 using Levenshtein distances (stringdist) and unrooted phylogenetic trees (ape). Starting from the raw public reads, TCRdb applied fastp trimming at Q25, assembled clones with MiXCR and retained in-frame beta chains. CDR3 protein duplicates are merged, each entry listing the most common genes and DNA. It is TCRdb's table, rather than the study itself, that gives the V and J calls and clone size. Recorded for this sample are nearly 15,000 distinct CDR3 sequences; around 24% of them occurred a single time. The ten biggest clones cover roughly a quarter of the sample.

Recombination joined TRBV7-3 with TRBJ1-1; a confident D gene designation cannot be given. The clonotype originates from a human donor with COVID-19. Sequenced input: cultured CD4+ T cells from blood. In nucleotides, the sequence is TGTGCCAGCAGCCCAACCCCGGGCGCTGAAGCTTTCTTT. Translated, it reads CASSPTPGAEAFF.